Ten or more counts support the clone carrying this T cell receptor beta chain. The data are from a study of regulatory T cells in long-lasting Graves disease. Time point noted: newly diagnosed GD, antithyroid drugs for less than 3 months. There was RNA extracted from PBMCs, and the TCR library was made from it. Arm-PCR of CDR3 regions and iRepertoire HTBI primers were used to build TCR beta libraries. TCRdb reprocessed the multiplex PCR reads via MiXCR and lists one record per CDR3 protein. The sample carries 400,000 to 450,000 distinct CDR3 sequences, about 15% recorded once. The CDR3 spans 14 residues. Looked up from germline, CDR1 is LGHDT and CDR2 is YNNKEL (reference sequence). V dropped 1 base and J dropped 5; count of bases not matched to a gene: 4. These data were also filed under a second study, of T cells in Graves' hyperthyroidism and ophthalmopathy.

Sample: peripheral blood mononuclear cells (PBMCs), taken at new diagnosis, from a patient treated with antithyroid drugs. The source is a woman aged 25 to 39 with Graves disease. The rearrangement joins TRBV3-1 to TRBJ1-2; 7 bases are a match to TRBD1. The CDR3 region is CASSQGGQSYGYTF. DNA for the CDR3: TGTGCCAGCAGCCAAGGGGGACAGTCATATGGCTACACCTTC. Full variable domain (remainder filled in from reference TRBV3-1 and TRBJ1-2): DTAVSQTPKYLVTQMGNDKSIKCEQNLGHDTMYWYKQDSKKFLKIMFSYNNKELIINETVPNRFSPKSPDKAHLNLHINSLELGDSAVYFCASSQGGQSYGYTFGSGTRLTVV.